The 32 T cell receptor beta chains below all came from one sample that was sequenced in a study of T cells in Graves' hyperthyroidism and ophthalmopathy. TCR beta CDR3 region amplification was performed from RNA transcripts. An initial round of RT-PCR targeting the TCR CDR3 relied on the HTBI primer set. MiXCR, applied by TCRdb to the multiplex PCR reads, yields one record per CDR3 protein. The profile shows 380,000 or so distinct CDR3 sequences, more than 11% of them singletons. Sequenced input: blood. The receptors derive from a woman aged 30 to 39 with Graves' hyperthyroidism.

At least ten counts were recorded for this clonotype. This chain uses TRBV2 with TRBJ1-2, with D possibly TRBD1 on 6 matching bases. Germline V gives CDR1 SNHLY, CDR2 FYNNEI. V was trimmed by 6 bases and J by 2 bases, leaving 16 bases between them. The CDR3 length is 15 residues. The CDR3 is CASRENRALNYGYTF. The DNA of the CDR3 is TGTGCCAGCAGAGAGAACAGGGCACTGAACTATGGCTACACCTTC.

V gene TRBV20-1 combines with J gene TRBJ2-1; 8 bases map to TRBD2. Germline CDR1 and CDR2: DFQATT and SNEGSKA (reference sequence). This CDR3 has 16 residues. The V segment lost 6 bases and the J segment 6 bases; nucleotides outside the gene matches: 16. CDR3 residues: CSATSPGTSIANEQFF. CDR3 DNA sequence: TGCAGTGCGACTAGCCCCGGGACTAGTATCGCCAATGAGCAGTTCTTC.

This clonotype was recorded many times. The J gene is TRBJ2-3, the V gene TRBV5-1, with D hard to call. The CDR3 consists of 12 residues. Trimming took off 0 bases at V and 5 bases at J, with 4 bases between the two ends. Germline CDR1 is SGHRS and CDR2 is YFSETQ. The CDR3 here is CASSLVEDTQYF. CDR3 in DNA: TGCGCCAGCAGCTTGGTTGAAGATACGCAGTATTTT. Variable domain in full (rest from reference TRBV5-1 and TRBJ2-3): KAGVTQTPRYLIKTRGQQVTLSCSPISGHRSVSWYQQTPGQGLQFLFEYFSETQRNKGNFPGRFSGRQFSNSRSEMNVSTLELGDSALYLCASSLVEDTQYFGPGTRLTVL.

In this sample, this clonotype turned up a few times. CDR3 in DNA: TGTGCCTGGAGCCCACCCACAGGGGCCGTTTTTGACTATGGCTACACCTTC. Translated: CAWSPPTGAVFDYGYTF. The J gene is TRBJ1-2, the V gene TRBV30; 7 nucleotides line up with TRBD1. CDR1 is GTSNPN and CDR2 is SVGIG in the germline V gene (reference sequence). V was pared by 3 bases and J by 3 bases, with 16 bases of the junction left unmatched. The CDR3 runs to 17 residues.

The chain recombines TRBV7-9 with TRBJ1-4; 7 bases are a match to TRBD1. With V trimmed by 3 bases and J by 5 bases, 6 bases remained unmatched. Germline V gene data show CDR1 as SEHNR and CDR2 as FQNEAQ (reference sequence). This CDR3 is 15 amino acids long. CDR3: CASSFTGTVNEKLFF. DNA of the CDR3: TGTGCCAGCAGCTTCACCGGGACAGTGAATGAAAAACTGTTTTTT. The whole variable domain, remainder taken from reference TRBV7-9 and TRBJ1-4, is DTGVSQNPRHKITKRGQNVTFRCDPISEHNRLYWYRQTLGQGPEFLTYFQNEAQLEKSRLLSDRFSAERPKGSFSTLEIQRTEQGDSAMYLCASSFTGTVNEKLFFGSGTQLSVL.

At least ten counts were recorded for this clonotype. The chain recombines TRBV29-1 with TRBJ2-2; possible D gene TRBD2, 5 bases. Trimming removed 5 bases from V and 1 base from J, with 17 bases in between. The CDR3 extends over 16 amino acids. Germline V gene lookup returns CDR1 SQVTM and CDR2 ANQGSEA. The CDR3: CSVTTWTAENTGELFF. In DNA form, the CDR3 reads TGCAGCGTTACCACCTGGACTGCGGAGAACACCGGGGAGCTGTTTTTT.

This clonotype was observed at least ten times. This chain joins TRBV18 and TRBJ2-1; D not certain. This CDR3 contains 13 residues. Trimming shortened V by 1 base and J by 5 bases, and 6 bases separated the two germline ends. The germline V gene has CDR1 KGHSH and CDR2 LQKENI. The chain's CDR3 is CASSPQKNNEQFF. CDR3 nucleotides: TGTGCCAGCTCACCACAAAAGAACAATGAGCAGTTCTTC.

This clonotype was counted a few times. This rearrangement joins TRBV7-8 to TRBJ2-7, with 7 bases aligning to TRBD1. V dropped 4 bases and J dropped 5; count of bases not matched to a gene: 5. The CDR3 covers 13 residues. Germline V gene data show CDR1 as SGHVS and CDR2 as FQNEAQ. DNA for the CDR3: TGTGCCAGCAGCTCCGACAGGGCGGACGAGCAGTACTTC. Translated: CASSSDRADEQYF.

This clonotype was seen at least ten times. V and J are TRBV28 and TRBJ2-3; D may correspond to TRBD1 or TRBD2 (5 bases each). Germline-derived CDR1 and CDR2 are MDHEN and SYDVKM. The CDR3 length is 15 residues. Trimming took 4 bases from V and 7 from J, leaving 18 bases between them. This CDR3 reads CASSSPRDEYNTQYF. CDR3 bases: TGTGCCAGCAGTTCCCCCAGGGACGAATATAATACGCAGTATTTT.

At least ten counts were recorded for this clonotype. The V gene is TRBV20-1, the J gene TRBJ1-5; the match to TRBD1 covers 9 bases. The germline V gene encodes CDR1 DFQATT and CDR2 SNEGSKA (reference sequence). The CDR3 totals 16 residues. V was pared by 6 bases and J by 2 bases, with 11 bases of the junction left unmatched. CDR3 region: CSALSGQGRGNQPQHF. CDR3 sequence (DNA): TGCAGTGCACTCTCCGGACAGGGGAGGGGCAATCAGCCCCAGCATTTT.

In this sample, this clonotype turned up many times. V and J are TRBV2 and TRBJ1-2; D possibly corresponds to TRBD1 (6 bases). Germline V CDR1 and CDR2: SNHLY, FYNNEI. V was pared by 6 bases and J by 5 bases, with 16 bases between. The CDR3 sequence is 14 residues long. Here the CDR3 DNA reads TGTGCCAGCAGGGCCTCCGAAGGGGGGTATGGCTACACCTTC. Amino acid sequence: CASRASEGGYGYTF.

This clonotype showed up many times. The gene calls are TRBV11-2 and TRBJ2-1, with 12 bases identical to TRBD2. Trimming removed 5 bases from V and 4 bases from J; junction bases left unmatched: 6. The CDR3 is 16 amino acids. Per the germline V gene, CDR1 is SGHAT and CDR2 is FQNNGV. CDR3: CASSRLAGERYNEQFF. The CDR3 region has the DNA TGTGCCAGCAGCCGACTAGCGGGAGAACGGTACAATGAGCAGTTCTTC.

Details on this clonotype: This sequence may be a read error, since a much larger clone differs from it by one base. V usage is TRBV18 and J usage is TRBJ2-1; D remains unclear. The CDR3 is 14 amino acids. Per germline, CDR1 KGHSH and CDR2 LQKENI. The DNA of the CDR3 is TGTGCCAGCTCACGAGGTCGCCTCCCCAATGAGCGGTTCTTC. It codes for CASSRGRLPNERFF.

This clonotype came up many times. This rearrangement joins TRBV11-2 to TRBJ2-7, with D possibly being TRBD2 (6 bases). Germline V CDR1 and CDR2: SGHAT, FQNNGV. The ends were cut back, 2 bases at V and 1 base at J, with 9 bases in the middle. CDR3 length equals 14 residues. CDR3 nucleotides: TGTGCCAGCAGCTTAACGGGGGTATCCTACGAGCAGTACTTC. Its protein product is CASSLTGVSYEQYF.

On this clonotype: Being one base from a much bigger clone, this may be a read error. V gene TRBV20-1 combines with J gene TRBJ2-1; 13 bases are shared with TRBD2. The CDR3 loop spans 15 amino acids. Germline CDR1 is DFQATT and CDR2 is SNEGSKA (reference sequence). The CDR3 here is CSVHGTSGAYNERFF. The CDR3 region has the DNA TGCAGTGTTCACGGGACTAGCGGGGCCTACAATGAGCGGTTCTTC.

This clonotype has a single count. The J gene is TRBJ2-1, the V gene TRBV3-1; 8 nucleotides line up with TRBD2. J was trimmed by 3 bases and V by 4 bases; bases with no gene match: 8. The CDR3 length is 16 residues. Per germline, CDR1 LGHDT and CDR2 YNNKEL (reference sequence). This CDR3 reads CASSPLRGAVYNEQFF. As DNA, the CDR3 is TGTGCCAGCAGCCCGTTGCGGGGGGCCGTCTACAATGAGCAGTTCTTC.

This chain joins TRBV29-1 and TRBJ2-7, with 8 bases aligning to TRBD2. Germline V gene data show CDR1 as SQVTM and CDR2 as ANQGSEA. This CDR3 comprises 14 residues. Trimming took 4 bases from V and 4 from J; bases not matched to a gene: 9. CDR3 bases: TGCAGCGTTGTACGGGATAGCGGGGATTACGAGCAGTACTTC. Amino acids: CSVVRDSGDYEQYF.

The V and J genes are TRBV29-1 and TRBJ1-2; 7 positions agree with TRBD1. Trimming took 3 bases from V and 7 from J; bases not matched to a gene: 14. The germline CDR1 and CDR2 sequences are SQVTM and ANQGSEA. This CDR3 region has 15 residues. This CDR3 is CSVDPLRDRFSGYTF. The CDR3 DNA reads TGCAGCGTTGACCCCCTCCGGGACAGATTTTCTGGCTACACCTTC. Full variable domain (outside the CDR3, taken from reference TRBV29-1 and TRBJ1-2): SAVISQKPSRDICQRGTSLTIQCQVDSQVTMMFWYRQQPGQSLTLIATANQGSEATYESGFVIDKFPISRPNLTFSTLTVSNMSPEDSSIYLCSVDPLRDRFSGYTFGSGTRLTVV.

There are many counts of this clonotype. This sequence joins TRBV7-9 and TRBJ1-1; a weak D match, TRBD1 (5 bases). There are 11 residues in the CDR3. Between the trimmed V and J ends, which lost 7 bases and 8 bases, there was a span of 11 bases. Looked up from germline, CDR1 is SEHNR and CDR2 is FQNEAQ (reference sequence). Written as DNA, the CDR3 is TGTGCCAGCAAAAGGACAATCGAAGCTTTCTTT. This sequence encodes CASKRTIEAFF.

The chain joins TRBV20-1 to TRBJ2-4, with TRBD2 identical over 7 bases. Per germline, CDR1 DFQATT and CDR2 SNEGSKA (reference sequence). The CDR3 covers 19 residues. J gave up 0 bases and V 1 base, and 15 bases lay outside the gene matches. The CDR3 bases are TGCAGTGCTAGAGGAAGTGAGCGGGGTCCAAACCTAGCCAAAAACATTCAGTACTTC. As protein: CSARGSERGPNLAKNIQYF.

This clonotype was counted ten times or more. The chain is built from TRBV6-6 and TRBJ2-1; D is uncertain. Trimming shortened V by 0 bases and J by 6 bases, and 6 bases separated the two germline ends. CDR3 size: 13 residues. Germline loops: CDR1 MNHNY, CDR2 SVGAGI (reference sequence). CDR3 sequence reads: CASSYSRRNEQFF. CDR3 nucleotide sequence: TGTGCCAGCAGTTACTCGAGACGCAATGAGCAGTTCTTC.

The chain joins TRBV28 to TRBJ2-2, with 10 bases that match TRBD2. CDR1 and CDR2 (germline): MDHEN, SYDVKM. With 6 bases clipped from V and 3 bases from J, the junction kept 4 bases outside the gene matches. The CDR3 consists of 15 residues. CDR3 sequence (DNA): TGTGCCAGCAGAGGGGGACTAGCGCACACCGGGGAGCTGTTTTTT. This sequence encodes CASRGGLAHTGELFF.

This clonotype came up a few times. The V and J genes are TRBV7-9 and TRBJ2-1; 9 nucleotides line up with TRBD2. Germline CDR1 and CDR2: SEHNR and FQNEAQ (reference sequence). The CDR3 totals 15 residues. The J segment lost 3 bases and the V segment lost 5 bases, leaving 5 bases of the junction unmatched. The CDR3 nucleotides read TGTGCCAGCAGCCTAAATAGCGGGAGCTACAATGAGCAGTTCTTC. Protein: CASSLNSGSYNEQFF.

In this sample, this clonotype turned up many times. J is TRBJ2-5 and V is TRBV30, with D perhaps matching TRBD2 (6 bases). CDR1 and CDR2 from the germline V gene are GTSNPN and SVGIG (reference sequence). There are 12 residues in the CDR3. V gave up 7 bases and J gave up 2 bases, with 11 bases separating them. CDR3 residues: CAYDREQETQYF. CDR3 nucleotides: TGTGCCTATGACCGGGAGCAAGAGACCCAGTACTTC.

V gene TRBV7-6 combines with J gene TRBJ1-1; the D gene is possibly TRBD1 (5 bases). Germline lookup yields CDR1 SGHVS and CDR2 FNYEAQ. V was cut by 4 bases and J by 4 bases, with 13 bases left in between. The CDR3 length is 14 residues. The DNA of the CDR3 is TGTGCCAGCAGCTCGACAGCCCAGGGCACTGAAGCTTTCTTT. As protein: CASSSTAQGTEAFF.

This clonotype has a handful of counts. This chain uses TRBV15 with TRBJ1-5; no clear D. The CDR3 length is 14 residues. Germline V gene lookup returns CDR1 LNHNV and CDR2 YYDKDF (reference sequence). The V and J ends lost 6 bases and 4 bases respectively, with 13 bases between them. CDR3 sequence: CATSGVNLNQPQHF. CDR3 in DNA: TGTGCCACCAGTGGCGTTAATCTTAATCAGCCCCAGCATTTT. Based on the CDR3 plus reference TRBV15 and TRBJ1-5, the full variable domain is DAMVIQNPRYQVTQFGKPVTLSCSQTLNHNVMYWYQQKSSQAPKLLFHYYDKDFNNEADTPDNFQSRRPNTSFCFLDIRSPGLGDTAMYLCATSGVNLNQPQHFGDGTRLSIL.

This chain uses TRBV5-4 with TRBJ2-2; the match to TRBD2 covers 11 bases. CDR1 is SGHNT and CDR2 is YYREEE in the germline V gene (reference sequence). The CDR3 length is 17 residues. J lost 6 bases, V lost 4 bases, and 11 bases had no gene match. CDR3 in amino acids: CASSPGLAVSSAGELFF. The CDR3 nucleotides read TGTGCCAGCAGCCCGGGACTAGCGGTCTCAAGTGCCGGGGAGCTGTTTTTT.

The genes are TRBV4-1 and TRBJ2-7, with 10 bases that match TRBD2. Germline values: CDR1 MGHRA, CDR2 YSYEKL. The length of the CDR3 is 16 residues. The trim removed 2 bases at V and 3 bases at J, leaving 7 bases unmatched. As DNA, the CDR3 is TGCGCCAGCAGCCAAACGACTAGCGGGTTTAGCTACGAGCAGTACTTC. Protein sequence: CASSQTTSGFSYEQYF.

Points on this clonotype: Given a much more abundant clone one base away, this may be a read error. This rearrangement joins TRBV3-1 to TRBJ1-1, with 7 bases lining up with TRBD1. The length of the CDR3 is 15 residues. Germline lookup yields CDR1 LGHDT and CDR2 YNNKEL (reference sequence). Here the CDR3 reads CACSRGDSRNTEAFF. The DNA for the CDR3 is TGTGCCTGCAGCCGGGGGGACAGTCGAAACACTGAAGCTTTCTTT. Combining the CDR3 with reference TRBV3-1 and TRBJ1-1 gives the whole variable domain DTAVSQTPKYLVTQMGNDKSIKCEQNLGHDTMYWYKQDSKKFLKIMFSYNNKELIINETVPNRFSPKSPDKAHLNLHINSLELGDSAVYFCACSRGDSRNTEAFFGQGTRLTVV.

This clonotype was picked up many times. The chain combines TRBV9 with TRBJ1-1, with D perhaps TRBD1 (5 bases). The CDR3 extends over 14 amino acids. Germline-derived CDR1 and CDR2 are SGDLS and YYNGEE. V lost 0 bases and J lost 3, with 9 bases in between. CDR3 amino acids: CASSVAPQDTEAFF. The DNA for the CDR3 is TGTGCCAGCAGCGTAGCCCCACAGGACACTGAAGCTTTCTTT.

The chain combines TRBV6-1 with TRBJ1-5; D is undetermined. Germline loops: CDR1 MNHNS, CDR2 SASEGT. Between the trimmed V and J ends, which lost 6 bases and 4 bases, there was a span of 10 bases. The CDR3 is 13 residues long. CDR3 DNA: TGTGCCAGCAGACCAGGTGGGAATCAGCCCCAGCATTTT. Translated, it gives CASRPGGNQPQHF.

This clonotype showed up just a few times. This chain joins TRBV5-4 and TRBJ1-1, with 8 nucleotides matching TRBD1. V trimming: 4 bases; J trimming: 3 bases; junction bases outside the gene matches: 5. Germline V lookup: CDR1 SGHNT, CDR2 YYREEE (reference sequence). This CDR3 is built from 14 residues. The DNA for the CDR3 is TGTGCCAGCAGCCTGACAGGGGTCGACACTGAAGCTTTCTTT. It specifies CASSLTGVDTEAFF.